This T cell receptor (beta chain) appears in the sequencing data of a study of cytomegalovirus exposure and HLA in healthy donors. This clone was found a few times. V lost 0 bases, J lost 5 bases, and 11 bases lay in between. This CDR3 comprises 15 residues. Germline V lookup: CDR1 SGHTS, CDR2 YDEGEE. The study ran its PCR with 60 Vbeta and 13 Jbeta primers. Clones were read by immunoSEQ multiplex PCR, and TCRdb kept only the in-frame ones, dropping some. The data show approximately 150,000 clones, approximately 79% seen once. The chain links TRBV5-8 to TRBJ1-4; D uncertain. Sequenced sample: PBMCs. This clonotype was obtained from a man aged 40-49 years in good health and CMV-seropositive. The CDR3 reads CASSLGEGFNEKLFF. In DNA, the CDR3 is TGTGCCAGCAGCTTGGGGGAGGGATTCAATGAAAAACTGTTTTTT.